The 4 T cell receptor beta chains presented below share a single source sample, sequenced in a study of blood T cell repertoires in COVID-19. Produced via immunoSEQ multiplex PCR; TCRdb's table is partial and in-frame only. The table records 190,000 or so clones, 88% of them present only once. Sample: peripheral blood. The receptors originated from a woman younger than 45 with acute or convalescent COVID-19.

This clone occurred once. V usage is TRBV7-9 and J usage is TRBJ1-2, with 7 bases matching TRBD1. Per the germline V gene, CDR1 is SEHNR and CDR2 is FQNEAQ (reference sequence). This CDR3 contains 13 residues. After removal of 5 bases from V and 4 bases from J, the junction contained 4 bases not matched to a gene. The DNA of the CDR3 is TGTGCCAGCAGCCCGACAGGGCCCTATGGCTACACCTTC. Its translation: CASSPTGPYGYTF.

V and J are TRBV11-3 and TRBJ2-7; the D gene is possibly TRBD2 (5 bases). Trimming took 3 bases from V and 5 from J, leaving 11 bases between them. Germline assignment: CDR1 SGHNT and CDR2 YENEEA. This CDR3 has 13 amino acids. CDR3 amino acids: CASSLRDANEQYF. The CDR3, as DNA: TGTGCCAGCAGCTTGAGGGATGCTAACGAGCAGTACTTC.

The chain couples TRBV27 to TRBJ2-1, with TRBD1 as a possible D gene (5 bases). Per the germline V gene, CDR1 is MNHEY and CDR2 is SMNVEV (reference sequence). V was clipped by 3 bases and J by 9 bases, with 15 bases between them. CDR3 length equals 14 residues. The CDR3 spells CASSFTSGSSEQFF. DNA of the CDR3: TGTGCCAGCAGTTTTACTTCAGGGTCAAGTGAGCAGTTCTTC.

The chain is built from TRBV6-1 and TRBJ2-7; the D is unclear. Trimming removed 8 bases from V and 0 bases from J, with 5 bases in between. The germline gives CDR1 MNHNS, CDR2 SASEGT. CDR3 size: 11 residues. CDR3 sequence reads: CASGPSYEQYF. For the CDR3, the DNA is TGTGCCAGCGGGCCCTCCTACGAGCAGTACTTC.